This T cell receptor beta chain is from a study of CD8 T cells in ankylosing spondylitis. Findings and limits, study-wide: Disease-linked clones bore a CD8+ phenotype, appearing relatively rarely in peripheral blood.

In its sample, this clonotype was seen many times. Antigen specificity is unknown. TCRdb itself ran the 5' RACE reads through MiXCR, one entry per CDR3 protein. The table has 90,000 to 120,000 distinct CDR3 sequences, around 24% seen once. V was shortened by 0 bases and J by 2 bases, with 8 bases between the two germline ends. Germline values: CDR1 LNHDA, CDR2 SQIVND (reference sequence). This CDR3 is built from 15 residues. The origin of this receptor is a male donor with ankylosing spondylitis. This chain uses TRBV19 with TRBJ2-1; weak D call: TRBD1 (5 bases). Sequenced input: synovial fluid, either unsorted or a sorted T cell fraction (not recorded which). The CDR3 spells CASSIDLTAYNEQFF. In DNA, the CDR3 is TGTGCCAGTAGTATAGATCTGACAGCCTACAATGAGCAGTTCTTC.